This TCR beta chain was documented in a study of radiation and T cells in renal cell carcinoma. Findings and limits, study-wide: Baseline intratumoral clonotype presence is unknown without pretreatment biopsies. From baseline, blood top tumor clonotypes peaked at 2 weeks post-radiation.

Time point: baseline pretreatment blood. Treatment described: 15 Gy SBRT to primary tumor, nephrectomy 4 weeks later. This renal cell carcinoma was of the clear cell type. Sequencing was performed with immunoSEQ multiplex PCR; in TCRdb, only in-frame clones are kept and a portion is missing. Of 90,000 to 95,000 clones detected, about 79% appear once; the ten largest clones hold 5% to 6.5%. V was clipped by 0 bases and J by 4 bases, with 8 bases between them. The CDR3 loop spans 13 amino acids. Germline V lookup: CDR1 SGHRS, CDR2 YFSETQ. This clone has only one observation. Its antigen is currently unknown.

The source is a man aged 60 to 69 with renal cell carcinoma. This sequence joins TRBV5-1 and TRBJ2-7, with a weak D call TRBD1 (5 bases). The sequencing used blood, collected from a patient whose treatment included radiotherapy and nephrectomy. The CDR3 loop reads CASSLAGMYEQYF. The CDR3 DNA is TGCGCCAGCAGCTTGGCAGGGATGTACGAGCAGTACTTC.